Shown below are 5 T cell receptor beta chains from a single sample sequenced in a study of T cell responses to AZD1222 COVID-19 vaccine. Sequenced by immunoSEQ multiplex PCR; TCRdb stores in-frame clones only, minus some. The data show some 150,000 clones, approximately 92% seen once. Sample: peripheral blood, taken 28 days after the second AZD1222 dose. These receptors came from an adult who received the AZD1222 COVID-19 vaccine.

CDR3 coding DNA: TGCGCCAGCAGCGTCCGACTTTCTAGCGGGAAAACAGATACGCAGTATTTT. Amino acid sequence: CASSVRLSSGKTDTQYF. The chain is built from TRBV5-1 and TRBJ2-3; 9 bases fit TRBD2. The trim removed 4 bases at V and 3 bases at J, leaving 12 bases unmatched. Germline lookup yields CDR1 SGHRS and CDR2 YFSETQ. This CDR3 spans 17 amino acids.

The chain carries TRBV12-3 or TRBV12-4 and TRBJ1-2; D possibly corresponds to TRBD1 (5 bases). CDR3 length: 11 residues. The V gene lost 4 bases and the J gene lost 10 bases, with 10 bases spanning the gap. CDR3 in amino acids: CASSSRRDYTF. In nucleotides, the CDR3 is TGTGCCAGCAGTTCCCGCAGGGACTACACCTTC.

The chain uses TRBV7-2 and TRBJ1-5; no reliable D call. CDR1 SGHTA and CDR2 FQGNSA come from the germline V gene. The length of the CDR3 is 14 residues. Between the trimmed V and J ends, which lost 1 base and 9 bases, there was a span of 13 bases. Here the CDR3 reads CASSLVVGGRPQHF. As DNA, the CDR3 is TGTGCCAGCAGCTTAGTAGTGGGAGGTAGGCCCCAGCATTTT.

The rearrangement links TRBV6-5 to TRBJ2-5; 7 nucleotides match TRBD1. CDR3 length: 14 amino acids. Germline lookup yields CDR1 MNHEY and CDR2 SVGAGI. The V and J ends lost 5 bases and 7 bases, in that order; junction bases with no gene match: 10. Here the CDR3 DNA reads TGTGCCAGCAGTCTTCGACAGGGTGGTGGGACCCAGTACTTC. It is translated as CASSLRQGGGTQYF.

The V and J genes are TRBV28 and TRBJ2-1; 7 bases are a match to TRBD2. V shed 5 bases and J 9 bases; nucleotides not matched to a gene: 4. The germline CDR1 and CDR2 sequences are MDHEN and SYDVKM. This CDR3 has 12 residues. CDR3 sequence (DNA): TGTGCCAGCAGTAACCTAGCGGCTGAGCAGTTCTTC. Translated, it gives CASSNLAAEQFF.